This T cell receptor (beta chain) derives from a study of control samples from healthy donors and cancer patients. The CDR3 is 15 residues long. Germline V gene data show CDR1 as LGHDT and CDR2 as YNNKEL (reference sequence). V lost 0 bases, J lost 3 bases, and 9 bases lay in between. TCRdb keeps only in-frame clones here, not all; method: immunoSEQ multiplex PCR. The sample carries around 140,000 clones, about 90% recorded once. The chain joins TRBV3-1 (or the pseudogene TRBV3-2) to TRBJ1-3; unclear D gene. The sequenced sample consisted of blood. The clonotype was recovered from a man aged 18-30 years in good health. The CDR3 nucleotides are TGTGCCAGCAGCCAAGAGGGGTTGAGTGGAAACACCATATATTTT. This gives the protein CASSQEGLSGNTIYF.